Sequencing of this T cell receptor beta chain was carried out in a study of T cell responses to AZD1222 COVID-19 vaccine. Repertoires were generated with immunoSEQ multiplex PCR, while TCRdb's copy carries only in-frame clones and drops some. The repertoire has more than 60,000 clones, approximately 82% of them found once; the top ten carry over 15%. Germline CDR1 is SGHTA and CDR2 is FQGNSA. Trimming took 5 bases from V and 5 from J, leaving 9 bases between them. The CDR3 runs to 12 residues. Sequenced material: peripheral blood, taken on day 0 of AZD1222 vaccination. J is TRBJ1-1 and V is TRBV7-2; D gene ambiguous. The TCR originated in an adult in good health. CDR3 amino acids: CASSRQRTEAFF. DNA of the CDR3: TGTGCCAGCAGCCGGCAGAGAACTGAAGCTTTCTTT.